One sample yielded the 19 T cell receptor beta chains listed below, sequenced in a study of blood T cell repertoires in COVID-19. This table comes from immunoSEQ multiplex PCR, and its TCRdb copy is limited to in-frame clones, with some not included. The sample contains 300,000 to 350,000 clones, approximately 88% of which appear only once. The sequenced sample consisted of PBMCs or T cells enriched from blood (not recorded which). The receptors were sampled from a man aged 25 to 40 who had recovered from COVID-19.

V usage is TRBV13 and J usage is TRBJ1-6; D call uncertain. This CDR3 spans 16 amino acids. Trimming removed 2 bases from V and 8 bases from J, with 16 bases in between. Germline V lookup: CDR1 PRHDT, CDR2 FYEKMQ (reference sequence). The CDR3 loop reads CASSLYSAGFYSPLHF. CDR3 coding DNA: TGTGCCAGCAGCTTATACTCCGCGGGGTTTTATTCACCCCTCCACTTT. The whole variable domain, remainder taken from reference TRBV13 and TRBJ1-6, is AAGVIQSPRHLIKEKRETATLKCYPIPRHDTVYWYQQGPGQDPQFLISFYEKMQSDKGSIPDRFSAQQFSDYHSELNMSSLELGDSALYFCASSLYSAGFYSPLHFGNGTRLTVT.

The genes are TRBV27 and TRBJ2-5; a weak D match, TRBD1 (6 bases). Trimming shortened V by 0 bases and J by 5 bases, and 19 bases separated the two germline ends. CDR1 and CDR2 from the germline V gene are MNHEY and SMNVEV (reference sequence). The CDR3 covers 17 residues. The CDR3 coding sequence is TGTGCCAGCAGTTTATCACCGGCAGGGGTAAAACGGGAGACCCAGTACTTC. It yields the protein CASSLSPAGVKRETQYF.

This sequence joins TRBV6-5 and TRBJ1-1; 9 bases agree with TRBD1. V gave up 5 bases and J gave up 5 bases; unmatched junction bases: 6. Germline lookup yields CDR1 MNHEY and CDR2 SVGAGI. This CDR3 is 14 amino acids long. The CDR3 loop is CASSTQQGATEAFF. CDR3 in DNA: TGTGCCAGCAGTACCCAACAGGGGGCGACTGAAGCTTTCTTT.

CDR3 sequence (DNA): TGTGCCAGCAGTGAAGCCCCAGGGGGTTACACTGAAGCTTTCTTT. Translating it yields CASSEAPGGYTEAFF. This rearrangement joins TRBV6-1 to TRBJ1-1, with 7 bases that match TRBD1. There are 15 residues in the CDR3. Germline V CDR1 and CDR2: MNHNS, SASEGT. J lost 3 bases, V lost 0 bases, and 4 bases had no gene match.

This chain connects TRBV7-9 to TRBJ2-1; D gene ambiguous. Germline-derived CDR1 and CDR2 are SEHNR and FQNEAQ (reference sequence). Trimming stripped 5 bases from V and 6 bases from J, with 11 bases between. The CDR3 is 13 amino acids. The DNA for the CDR3 is TGTGCCAGCAGCCGCGTCGCCGGCAATGAGCAGTTCTTC. Its translation is CASSRVAGNEQFF.

The count of this clone is one. The chain carries TRBV6-5 and TRBJ1-5, with D perhaps matching TRBD1 (6 bases). CDR3 length: 12 amino acids. Looked up from germline, CDR1 is MNHEY and CDR2 is SVGAGI. V lost 5 bases to trimming and J lost 9 bases, with 11 bases between them. The CDR3 region has the DNA TGTGCCAGCAGTCAGGGGACGGGGCCCCAGCATTTT. This codes for CASSQGTGPQHF.

The chain links TRBV28 to TRBJ2-5, with 9 bases identical to TRBD1. The trim removed 5 bases at V and 0 bases at J, leaving 16 bases unmatched. The CDR3 totals 19 residues. The germline V gene encodes CDR1 MDHEN and CDR2 SYDVKM. The CDR3 DNA sequence: TGTGCCAGCAGTCCCATTTCCCCCATGGACAGGGGCAACCAAGAGACCCAGTACTTC. Translated, it gives CASSPISPMDRGNQETQYF.

The rearrangement uses TRBV7-3 and TRBJ2-1; 11 nucleotides line up with TRBD2. V trimming: 2 bases; J trimming: 6 bases; junction bases outside the gene matches: 6. The CDR3 has 16 residues. Per the germline V gene, CDR1 is SGHTA and CDR2 is FQGTGA. CDR3 protein: CASSLVAGGIINEQFF. In DNA form, the CDR3 reads TGTGCCAGCAGCTTAGTAGCGGGGGGGATTATCAATGAGCAGTTCTTC.

The table lists this clone with a count of one. The chain employs TRBV10-2 and TRBJ1-3; maybe TRBD1 (5 bases). CDR1 and CDR2 (germline): WSHSY, SAAADI. Trimming took off 0 bases at V and 0 bases at J, with 9 bases between the two ends. The CDR3 totals 16 residues. CDR3 in DNA: TGCGCCAGCAGTGAGTCGCGGACAATCTCTGGAAACACCATATATTTT. Translation gives CASSESRTISGNTIYF.

The chain links TRBV24-1 to TRBJ1-5; 8 positions agree with TRBD1. Germline V gene data show CDR1 as KGHDR and CDR2 as SFDVKD. The V segment lost 4 bases and the J segment 2 bases; nucleotides outside the gene matches: 3. CDR3 length equals 15 residues. The CDR3 spells CATSEKDRGNQPQHF. CDR3 DNA: TGTGCCACCAGTGAGAAGGACAGGGGCAATCAGCCCCAGCATTTT.

Concerning this clone: Germline is not matched at one junction end, which may reflect a read error. CDR3 in DNA: TGTGCCAGCAGCCACTCAATGGGTAGCGGGGGGGAACACCGGGGAGCTGTTTTT. It translates to CASSHSMGSGGEHRGAVF. The rearrangement links TRBV4-2 to TRBJ2-2; the match to TRBD2 covers 11 bases. This CDR3 is built from 18 residues. CDR1 LGHNA and CDR2 YNFKEQ come from the germline V gene.

The CDR3 DNA reads as TGTGCCAGTAGTACGCGACAGGGGGTAGGCGTCGGCAATCAGCCCCAGCATTTT. Translation gives CASSTRQGVGVGNQPQHF. The chain couples TRBV19 to TRBJ1-5; 9 nucleotides line up with TRBD1. Germline V gene lookup returns CDR1 LNHDA and CDR2 SQIVND (reference sequence). The CDR3 is 18 residues long. V lost 4 bases, J lost 2 bases, and 12 bases stayed unmatched.

The DNA of the CDR3 is TGTGCCAGCAGCTTAGAGACGGGCTACAATGAGCAGTTCTTC. Encoded protein: CASSLETGYNEQFF. The J gene is TRBJ2-1, the V gene TRBV7-8; D not certain. Trimming left V 1 base short and J 3 bases short, with 7 bases between. The CDR3 is 14 amino acids. CDR1 is SGHVS, CDR2 FQNEAQ, per germline. The entire variable domain, with the rest obtained from reference TRBV7-8 and TRBJ2-1, is as follows: GAGVSQSPRYKVAKRGQDVALRCDPISGHVSLFWYQQALGQGPEFLTYFQNEAQLDKSGLPSDRFFAERPEGSVSTLKIQRTQQEDSAVYLCASSLETGYNEQFFGPGTRLTVL.

The V call is TRBV6-5, the J call TRBJ2-2; 7 positions match TRBD2. Per the germline V gene, CDR1 is MNHEY and CDR2 is SVGAGI. Trimming at V came to 5 bases and at J to 1 base, leaving 4 bases not matched to a gene. The CDR3 is 15 amino acids. This CDR3 is CASSRRGENTGELFF. CDR3 DNA sequence: TGTGCCAGCAGTAGACGGGGGGAGAACACCGGGGAGCTGTTTTTT.

For the CDR3, the DNA is TGTGCCAGCAGTTTATCACAGGGGGCGGGGGCCACGTATGGCTACACCTTC. Translated: CASSLSQGAGATYGYTF. The V call is TRBV27, the J call TRBJ1-2; TRBD1 matches at 9 bases. From germline, CDR1 is MNHEY and CDR2 SMNVEV (reference sequence). CDR3 length: 17 amino acids. The trim removed 0 bases at V and 5 bases at J, leaving 10 bases unmatched.

The chain employs TRBV4-1 and TRBJ2-1, with a tentative D call TRBD1 (6 bases). Per germline, CDR1 MGHRA and CDR2 YSYEKL. The CDR3 has 15 amino acids. V lost 1 base and J 6 bases, leaving 13 bases between the germline ends. The CDR3 loop is CASSQGGGGSNEQFF. CDR3 sequence (DNA): TGCGCCAGCAGCCAAGGTGGGGGCGGTAGCAATGAGCAGTTCTTC.

This clone was picked up a small number of times. CDR3 sequence reads: CASSLAALVPNTGELFF. The CDR3 DNA sequence: TGTGCCAGCAGCTTAGCAGCTCTTGTGCCTAACACCGGGGAGCTGTTTTTT. V usage is TRBV7-9 and J usage is TRBJ2-2; D is undetermined. The CDR3 sequence is 17 residues long. The germline CDR1 and CDR2 sequences are SEHNR and FQNEAQ (reference sequence). V lost 0 bases, J lost 2 bases, and 13 bases lay in between.

DNA of the CDR3: TGTGCCAGCAGATCCGGACAGCGTAATTCACCCCTCCACTTT. This gives the protein CASRSGQRNSPLHF. J is TRBJ1-6 and V is TRBV13, with D possibly matching TRBD1 (6 bases). Trimming pared 6 bases from V and 6 bases from J, leaving 12 bases between. There are 14 residues in the CDR3. CDR1 and CDR2 from the germline V gene are PRHDT and FYEKMQ (reference sequence).

The chain employs TRBV28 and TRBJ2-1, with TRBD1 as a possible D gene (5 bases). The length of the CDR3 is 14 residues. V shed 6 bases and J shed 9 bases, with 18 bases lying between them. The germline V gene has CDR1 MDHEN and CDR2 SYDVKM. The CDR3 region has the DNA TGTGCCAGCAGGCCGGACACCCAGACGATTGAGCAGTTCTTC. It specifies CASRPDTQTIEQFF.